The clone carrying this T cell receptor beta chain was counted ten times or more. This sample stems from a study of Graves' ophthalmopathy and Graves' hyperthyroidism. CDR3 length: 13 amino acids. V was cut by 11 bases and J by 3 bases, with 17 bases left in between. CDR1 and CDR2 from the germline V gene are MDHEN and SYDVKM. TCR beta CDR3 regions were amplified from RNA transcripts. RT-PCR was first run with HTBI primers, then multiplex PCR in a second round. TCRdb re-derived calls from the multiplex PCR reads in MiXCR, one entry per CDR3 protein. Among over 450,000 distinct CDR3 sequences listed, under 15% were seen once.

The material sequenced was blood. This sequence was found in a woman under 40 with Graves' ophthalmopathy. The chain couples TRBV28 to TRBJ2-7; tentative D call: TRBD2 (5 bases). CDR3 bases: TGTGCCGTCACGGAGGACTTGGACTACGAGCAGTACTTC. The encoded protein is CAVTEDLDYEQYF.